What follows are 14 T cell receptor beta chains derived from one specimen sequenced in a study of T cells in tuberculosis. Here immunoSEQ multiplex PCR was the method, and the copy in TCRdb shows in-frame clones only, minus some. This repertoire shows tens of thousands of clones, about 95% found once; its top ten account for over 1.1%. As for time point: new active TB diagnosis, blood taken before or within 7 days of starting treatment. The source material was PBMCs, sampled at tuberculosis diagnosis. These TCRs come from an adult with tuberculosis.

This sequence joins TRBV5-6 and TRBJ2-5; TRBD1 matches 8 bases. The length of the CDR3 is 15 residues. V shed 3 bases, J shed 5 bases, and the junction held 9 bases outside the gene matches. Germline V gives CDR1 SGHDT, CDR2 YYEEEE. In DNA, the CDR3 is TGTGCCAGCAGCTACCCAGGACAGGGTGGGGAGACCCAGTACTTC. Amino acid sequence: CASSYPGQGGETQYF.

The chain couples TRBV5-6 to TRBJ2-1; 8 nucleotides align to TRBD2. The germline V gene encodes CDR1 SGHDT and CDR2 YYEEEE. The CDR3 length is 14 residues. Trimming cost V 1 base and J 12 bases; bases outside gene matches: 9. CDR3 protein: CASSLTSGIGGQFF. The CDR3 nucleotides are TGTGCCAGCAGCTTGACTAGCGGCATAGGGGGGCAGTTCTTC.

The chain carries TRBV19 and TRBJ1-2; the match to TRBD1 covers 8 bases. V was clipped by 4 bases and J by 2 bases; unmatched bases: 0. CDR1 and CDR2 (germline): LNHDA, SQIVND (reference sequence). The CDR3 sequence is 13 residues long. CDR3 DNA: TGTGCCAGTAGTACAGGGGGCAACTATGGCTACACCTTC. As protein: CASSTGGNYGYTF.

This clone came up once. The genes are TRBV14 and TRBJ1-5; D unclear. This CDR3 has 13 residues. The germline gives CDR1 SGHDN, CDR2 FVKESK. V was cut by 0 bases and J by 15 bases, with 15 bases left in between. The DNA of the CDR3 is TGTGCCAGCAGCCAAGATAGGCCAGGAATTCTGCATTTT. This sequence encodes CASSQDRPGILHF.

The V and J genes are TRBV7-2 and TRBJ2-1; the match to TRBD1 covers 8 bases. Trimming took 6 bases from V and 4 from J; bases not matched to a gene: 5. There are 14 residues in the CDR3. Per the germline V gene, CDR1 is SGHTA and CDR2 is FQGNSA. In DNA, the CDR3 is TGTGCCAGCAGACGGACAGGGTCATACAATGAGCAGTTCTTC. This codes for CASRRTGSYNEQFF.

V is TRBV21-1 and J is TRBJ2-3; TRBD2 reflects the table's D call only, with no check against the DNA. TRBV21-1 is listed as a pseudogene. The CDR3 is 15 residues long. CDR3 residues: CASSKGRETVDTQYF. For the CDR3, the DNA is TGTGCCAGCAGCAAGGGGCGGGAGACCGTTGATACGCAGTATTTT.

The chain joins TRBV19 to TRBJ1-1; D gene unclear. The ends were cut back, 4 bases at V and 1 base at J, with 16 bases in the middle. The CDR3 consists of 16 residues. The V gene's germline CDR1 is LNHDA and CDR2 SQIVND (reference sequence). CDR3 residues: CASSKSGRNPNTEAFF. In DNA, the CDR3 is TGTGCCAGTAGTAAGAGCGGACGAAACCCGAACACTGAAGCTTTCTTT.

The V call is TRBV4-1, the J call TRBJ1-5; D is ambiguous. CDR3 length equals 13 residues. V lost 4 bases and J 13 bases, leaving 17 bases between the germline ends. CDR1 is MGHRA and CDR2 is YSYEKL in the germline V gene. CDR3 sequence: CASSRQDRGKQHF. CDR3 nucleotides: TGCGCCAGCAGCCGTCAAGATAGAGGTAAACAGCATTTT.

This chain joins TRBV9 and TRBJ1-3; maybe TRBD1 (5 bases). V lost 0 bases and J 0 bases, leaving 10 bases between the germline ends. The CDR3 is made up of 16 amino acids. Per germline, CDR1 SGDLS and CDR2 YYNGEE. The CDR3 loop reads CASSVAGGVSGNTIYF. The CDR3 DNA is TGTGCCAGCAGCGTAGCGGGGGGAGTCTCTGGAAACACCATATATTTT. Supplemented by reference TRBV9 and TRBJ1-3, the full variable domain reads DSGVTQTPKHLITATGQRVTLRCSPRSGDLSVYWYQQSLDQGLQFLIQYYNGEERAKGNILERFSAQQFPDLHSELNLSSLELGDSALYFCASSVAGGVSGNTIYFGEGSWLTVV.

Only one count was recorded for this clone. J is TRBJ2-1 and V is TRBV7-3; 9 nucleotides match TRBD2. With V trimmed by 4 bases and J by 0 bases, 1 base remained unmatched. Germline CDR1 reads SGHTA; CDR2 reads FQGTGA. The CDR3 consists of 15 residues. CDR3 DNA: TGTGCCAGCAGCTATAGCGGGAGCTCCTACAATGAGCAGTTCTTC. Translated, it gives CASSYSGSSYNEQFF.

The CDR3 region has the DNA TGTGCCAGCAGCTTTCCTTCAGAGACCCAGTACTTC. Translated: CASSFPSETQYF. V gene TRBV5-4 combines with J gene TRBJ2-5; D not resolved. Germline V gene lookup returns CDR1 SGHNT and CDR2 YYREEE (reference sequence). The ends were cut back, 2 bases at V and 4 bases at J, with 6 bases in the middle. The CDR3 contains 12 residues. The whole variable domain, filled in from reference TRBV5-4 and TRBJ2-5, reads ETGVTQSPTHLIKTRGQQVTLRCSSQSGHNTVSWYQQALGQGPQFIFQYYREEENGRGNFPPRFSGLQFPNYSSELNVNALELDDSALYLCASSFPSETQYFGPGTRLLVL.

CDR3 in amino acids: CASSGTGFGNTIYF. DNA of the CDR3: TGTGCCAGCAGTGGGACAGGGTTTGGAAACACCATATATTTT. This chain joins TRBV2 and TRBJ1-3; 8 bases agree with TRBD1. Germline trimming cut 4 bases from V and 3 bases from J; bases unmatched to any gene: 2. The CDR3 consists of 14 residues. Germline CDR1 and CDR2: SNHLY and FYNNEI.

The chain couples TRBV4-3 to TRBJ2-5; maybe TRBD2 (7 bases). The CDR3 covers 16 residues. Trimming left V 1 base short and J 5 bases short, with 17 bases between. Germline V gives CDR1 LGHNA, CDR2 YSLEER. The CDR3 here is CASSQARGEGEETQYF. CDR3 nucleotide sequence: TGCGCCAGCAGCCAAGCTCGGGGGGAGGGGGAGGAGACCCAGTACTTC.

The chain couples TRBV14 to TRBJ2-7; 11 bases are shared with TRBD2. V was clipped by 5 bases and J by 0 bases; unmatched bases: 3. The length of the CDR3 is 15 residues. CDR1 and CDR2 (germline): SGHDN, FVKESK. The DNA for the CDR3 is TGTGCCAGCAGCTATACTAGCGGGAGCTCCTACGAGCAGTACTTC. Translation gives CASSYTSGSSYEQYF.